This T cell receptor beta chain was profiled in a study of blood T cells in healthy people across ages. Overall study results and limits: Long-lived and aged donors differed, with more naive CD4+ cells and higher diversity in the long-lived.

Between the trimmed V and J ends, which lost 4 bases and 1 base, there was a span of 10 bases. The germline V gene has CDR1 SQVTM and CDR2 ANQGSEA. This CDR3 comprises 13 residues. This clonotype has at least ten counts. Its antigen is undetermined. Primed by a sample-barcoded 5' primer and a J-beta primer mix, a second PCR proceeded for roughly 6 to 12 cycles. Each of the samples gave a minimum of 2.5 million paired-end reads that contained CDR3. Using its own MiXCR run on the 5' RACE reads, TCRdb lists one record per CDR3 protein. This sample yields about 580,000 distinct CDR3 sequences, of which around half are seen a single time; around 24% belongs to the top ten.

This clonotype originated in an elderly man in good health. The chain links TRBV29-1 to TRBJ1-1; D gene unclear. The specimen was blood. This CDR3 is CSVGRLPNTEAFF. CDR3 bases: TGCAGCGTTGGGAGACTACCGAACACTGAAGCTTTCTTT.